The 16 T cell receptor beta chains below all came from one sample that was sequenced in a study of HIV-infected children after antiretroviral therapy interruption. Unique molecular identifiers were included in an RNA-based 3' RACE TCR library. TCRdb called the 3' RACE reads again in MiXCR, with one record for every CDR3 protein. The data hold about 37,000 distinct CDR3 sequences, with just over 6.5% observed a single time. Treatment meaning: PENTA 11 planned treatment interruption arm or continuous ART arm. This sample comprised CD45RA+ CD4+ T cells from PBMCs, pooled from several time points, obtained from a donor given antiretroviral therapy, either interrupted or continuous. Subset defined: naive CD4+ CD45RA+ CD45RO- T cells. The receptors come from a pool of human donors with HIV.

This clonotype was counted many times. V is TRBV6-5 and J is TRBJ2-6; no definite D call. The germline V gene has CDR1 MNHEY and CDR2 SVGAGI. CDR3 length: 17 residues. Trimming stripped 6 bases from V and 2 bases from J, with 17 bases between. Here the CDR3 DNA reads TGTGCCAGCAGGAAACGCGTCCTCCAGGCTGGGGCCAACGTCCTGACTTTC. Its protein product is CASRKRVLQAGANVLTF.

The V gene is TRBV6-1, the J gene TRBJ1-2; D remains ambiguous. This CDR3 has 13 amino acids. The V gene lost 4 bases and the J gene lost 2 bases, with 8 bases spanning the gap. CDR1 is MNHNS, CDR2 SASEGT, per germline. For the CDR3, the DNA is TGTGCCAGCAGTGGGTTCGGGAACTATGGCTACACCTTC. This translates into CASSGFGNYGYTF.

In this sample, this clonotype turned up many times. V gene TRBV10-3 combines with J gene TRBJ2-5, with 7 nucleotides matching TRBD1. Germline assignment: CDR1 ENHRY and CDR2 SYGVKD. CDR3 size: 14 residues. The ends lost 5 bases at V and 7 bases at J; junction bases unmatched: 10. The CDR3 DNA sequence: TGTGCCATCAGTTCCCAGACAGGGCTCGGGACCCAGTACTTC. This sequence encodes CAISSQTGLGTQYF.

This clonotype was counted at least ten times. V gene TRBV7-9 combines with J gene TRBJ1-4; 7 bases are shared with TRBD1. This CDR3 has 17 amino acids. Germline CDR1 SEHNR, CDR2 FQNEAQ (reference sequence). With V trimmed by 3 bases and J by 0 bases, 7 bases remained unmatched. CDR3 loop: CASSFGTVLATNEKLFF. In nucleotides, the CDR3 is TGTGCCAGCAGCTTTGGGACAGTCCTTGCAACTAATGAAAAACTGTTTTTT. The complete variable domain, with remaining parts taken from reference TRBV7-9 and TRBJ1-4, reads DTGVSQNPRHKITKRGQNVTFRCDPISEHNRLYWYRQTLGQGPEFLTYFQNEAQLEKSRLLSDRFSAERPKGSFSTLEIQRTEQGDSAMYLCASSFGTVLATNEKLFFGSGTQLSVL.

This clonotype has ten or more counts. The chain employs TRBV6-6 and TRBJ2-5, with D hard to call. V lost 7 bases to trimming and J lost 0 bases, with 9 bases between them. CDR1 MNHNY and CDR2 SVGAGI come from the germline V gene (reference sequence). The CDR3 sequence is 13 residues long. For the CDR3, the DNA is TGTGCCAGCAACAGAATGTACCAAGAGACCCAGTACTTC. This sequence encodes CASNRMYQETQYF.

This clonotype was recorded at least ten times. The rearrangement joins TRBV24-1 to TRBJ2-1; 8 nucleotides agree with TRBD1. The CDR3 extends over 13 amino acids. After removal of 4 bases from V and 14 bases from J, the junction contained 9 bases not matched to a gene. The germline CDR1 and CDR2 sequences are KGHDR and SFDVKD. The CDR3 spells CATSDEAPTGEFF. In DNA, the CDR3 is TGTGCCACCAGTGACGAGGCCCCGACAGGGGAGTTCTTC.

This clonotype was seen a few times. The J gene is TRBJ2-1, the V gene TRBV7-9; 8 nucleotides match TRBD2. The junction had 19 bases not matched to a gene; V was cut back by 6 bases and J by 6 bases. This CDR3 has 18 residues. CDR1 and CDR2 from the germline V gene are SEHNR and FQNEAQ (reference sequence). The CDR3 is CASSRASGRSSIFNEQFF. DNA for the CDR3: TGTGCCAGCAGTCGAGCTAGCGGGCGCTCCTCTATTTTCAATGAGCAGTTCTTC.

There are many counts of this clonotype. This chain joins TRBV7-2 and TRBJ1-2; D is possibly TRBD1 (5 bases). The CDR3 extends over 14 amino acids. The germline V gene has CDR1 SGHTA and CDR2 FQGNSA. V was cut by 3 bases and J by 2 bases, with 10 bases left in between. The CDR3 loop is CASSFNWGNYGYTF. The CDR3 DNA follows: TGTGCCAGCAGCTTCAACTGGGGCAACTATGGCTACACCTTC.

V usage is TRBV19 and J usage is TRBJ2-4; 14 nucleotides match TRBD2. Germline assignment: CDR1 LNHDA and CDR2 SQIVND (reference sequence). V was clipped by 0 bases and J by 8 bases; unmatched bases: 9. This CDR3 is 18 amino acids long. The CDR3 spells CASSIDRLAGGPSYIQYF. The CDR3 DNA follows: TGTGCCAGTAGTATAGATCGACTAGCGGGAGGGCCCAGCTACATTCAGTACTTC.

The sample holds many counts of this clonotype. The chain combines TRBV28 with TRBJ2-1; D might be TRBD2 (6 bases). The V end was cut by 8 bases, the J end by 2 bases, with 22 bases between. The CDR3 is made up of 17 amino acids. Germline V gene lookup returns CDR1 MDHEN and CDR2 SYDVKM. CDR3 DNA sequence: TGTGCCAGCGGGTGGCTGGGGCTAGCGAAACCCTACAATGAGCAGTTCTTC. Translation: CASGWLGLAKPYNEQFF.

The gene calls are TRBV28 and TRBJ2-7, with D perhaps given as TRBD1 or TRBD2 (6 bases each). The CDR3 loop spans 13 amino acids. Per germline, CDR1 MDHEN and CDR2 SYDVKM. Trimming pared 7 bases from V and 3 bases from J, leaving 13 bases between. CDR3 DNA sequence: TGTGCCAGCAACAGGGACTTCGGCTACGAGCAGTACTTC. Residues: CASNRDFGYEQYF.

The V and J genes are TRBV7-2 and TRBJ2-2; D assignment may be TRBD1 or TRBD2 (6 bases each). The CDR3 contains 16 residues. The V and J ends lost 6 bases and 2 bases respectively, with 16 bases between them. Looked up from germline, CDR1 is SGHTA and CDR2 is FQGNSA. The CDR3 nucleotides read TGTGCCAGCAGGGCGCGGAGGGGGGCCAACACCGGGGAGCTGTTTTTT. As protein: CASRARRGANTGELFF. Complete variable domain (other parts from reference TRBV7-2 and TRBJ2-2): GAGVSQSPSNKVTEKGKDVELRCDPISGHTALYWYRQSLGQGLEFLIYFQGNSAPDKSGLPSDRFSAERTGGSVSTLTIQRTQQEDSAVYLCASRARRGANTGELFFGEGSRLTVL.

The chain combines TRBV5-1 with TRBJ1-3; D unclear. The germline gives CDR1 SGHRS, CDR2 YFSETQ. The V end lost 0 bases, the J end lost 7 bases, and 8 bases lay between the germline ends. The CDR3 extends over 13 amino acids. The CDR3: CASSLEGGNTIYF. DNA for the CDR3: TGCGCCAGCAGCTTGGAGGGTGGTAACACCATATATTTT.

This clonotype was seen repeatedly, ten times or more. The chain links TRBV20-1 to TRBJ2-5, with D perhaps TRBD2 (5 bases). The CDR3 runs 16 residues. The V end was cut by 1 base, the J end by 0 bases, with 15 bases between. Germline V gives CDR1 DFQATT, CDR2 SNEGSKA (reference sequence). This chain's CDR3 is CSARGVASRNQETQYF. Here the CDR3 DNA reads TGCAGTGCTAGAGGAGTGGCTAGCCGAAACCAAGAGACCCAGTACTTC.

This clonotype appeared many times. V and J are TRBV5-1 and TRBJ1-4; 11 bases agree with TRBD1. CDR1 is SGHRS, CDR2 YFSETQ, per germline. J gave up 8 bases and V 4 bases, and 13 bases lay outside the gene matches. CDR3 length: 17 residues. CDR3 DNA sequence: TGCGCCAGCAGCCACGGTGGGACAGGGGGATCGAGGGAAAAACTGTTTTTT. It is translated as CASSHGGTGGSREKLFF. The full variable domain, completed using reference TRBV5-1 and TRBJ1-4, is KAGVTQTPRYLIKTRGQQVTLSCSPISGHRSVSWYQQTPGQGLQFLFEYFSETQRNKGNFPGRFSGRQFSNSRSEMNVSTLELGDSALYLCASSHGGTGGSREKLFFGSGTQLSVL.

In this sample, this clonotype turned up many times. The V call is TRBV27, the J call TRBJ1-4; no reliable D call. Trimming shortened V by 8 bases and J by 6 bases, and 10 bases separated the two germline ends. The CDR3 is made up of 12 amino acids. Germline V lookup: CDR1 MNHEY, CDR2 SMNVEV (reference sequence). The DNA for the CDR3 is TGTGCCAGCGCGAGCTCAGATGAAAAACTGTTTTTT. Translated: CASASSDEKLFF.